This T cell receptor (beta chain) was sequenced in a study of T cell repertoires in cytomegalovirus infection. TCRdb independently ran MiXCR on the reads; one entry per CDR3 protein. There are about 500,000 distinct CDR3 sequences in the sample; around a third occur only once, and roughly 15% lies in the top ten. A word on this clonotype: Its antigen remains unknown.

The germline V and J ends were trimmed by 1 base and 6 bases, with 8 bases remaining between them. Germline V gene lookup returns CDR1 SGHTA and CDR2 FQGNSA. This CDR3 is built from 13 residues. The TCR sequence derives from a human donor in good health (CMV status not recorded). Some clones in this sample may be carry-over from other donors' samples. The source was cultured PBMCs, collected from culture after CMV antigen stimulation. This sequence joins TRBV7-2 and TRBJ2-3; D gene unclear. The CDR3 nucleotides read TGTGCCAGCAGCTTAGAAATGCTTGATACGCAGTATTTT. This sequence encodes CASSLEMLDTQYF.